This T cell receptor (beta chain) emerged from a study of beta chain features in type 1 diabetes. As for this clone: The antigen remains undetermined.

Reverse transcribing all isolated RNA meant expressed TCRB transcripts were sequenced. Using immunoSEQ multiplex PCR, the repertoire was profiled, and TCRdb retains in-frame clones only, with some absent. Of about 260,000 clones listed, roughly 22% were seen once; the top ten hold 0.025% to 0.035%. The study's findings and limits: A closer apparent resemblance between naive, central memory and Treg TCRB repertoires was seen in patients than in healthy donors. Insertions at VDJ junctions were less frequent in type 1 diabetes patients. These patients also deleted more nucleotides at the same junctions. TCRB CDR3s were moderately but significantly shorter in Type 1 diabetes patients in all four CD4+ subsets. Any role of HLA type in TCRB rearrangement remained unresolved here.

CD4+ naive, central memory, regulatory and stem cell-like memory subsets were isolated by sorting on CD45RO/CCR7/CD25/CD127/CD95/CD27. This TCR was recovered from a woman in her forties with type 1 diabetes. Sequencing was carried out using naive CD4+ T cells from blood.

The DNA of the CDR3 is TGCAGCGTCCAACAGGGAGATGGGGAGACCCAGTACTTC. Translation gives CSVQQGDGETQYF. The V gene is TRBV29-1, the J gene TRBJ2-5, with a possible D match to TRBD1 (6 bases). The CDR3 runs 13 residues. V shed 6 bases and J shed 5 bases, with 16 bases lying between them. CDR1 and CDR2 (germline): SQVTM, ANQGSEA.